One and the same sample provided the 25 T cell receptor beta chains below, sequenced in a study of technical replicates of blood from several donors. Some clones are missing from TCRdb's copy, which holds only in-frame ones; the method was immunoSEQ multiplex PCR. The data hold 79,000 or so clones, with approximately 96% observed a single time. Sequences were obtained from T cells isolated from PBMCs. The receptor set was obtained from a human donor in good health.

V and J are TRBV27 and TRBJ2-1; D perhaps matches TRBD1 (5 bases). Trimming pared 5 bases from V and 9 bases from J, leaving 8 bases between. This CDR3 has 11 residues. Germline V gene sequence: CDR1 MNHEY, CDR2 SMNVEV (reference sequence). CDR3 sequence reads: CASSDSSEQFF. Written as DNA, the CDR3 is TGTGCCAGCAGTGACAGCAGTGAGCAGTTCTTC.

The chain carries TRBV4-2 and TRBJ2-1; 12 bases are a match to TRBD2. J lost 4 bases, V lost 3 bases, and 10 bases had no gene match. Germline assignment: CDR1 LGHNA and CDR2 YNFKEQ. The CDR3 consists of 18 residues. The CDR3 here is CASSQDQLAGGVYNEQFF. CDR3 nucleotides: TGTGCCAGCAGCCAGGATCAACTAGCGGGAGGTGTTTACAATGAGCAGTTCTTC.

The V and J genes are TRBV5-4 and TRBJ2-7; possible D gene TRBD1, 6 bases. The CDR3 runs to 15 residues. V lost 5 bases to trimming and J lost 2 bases, with 17 bases between them. The V gene's germline CDR1 is SGHNT and CDR2 YYREEE (reference sequence). The CDR3 region is CASSSKRDNPYEQYF. The DNA of the CDR3 is TGTGCCAGCAGTTCCAAAAGGGACAATCCCTACGAGCAGTACTTC.

V gene TRBV5-4 combines with J gene TRBJ1-5, with a weak D call TRBD1 (6 bases). Germline V gene sequence: CDR1 SGHNT, CDR2 YYREEE (reference sequence). V lost 0 bases and J 6 bases, leaving 10 bases between the germline ends. The CDR3 loop spans 14 amino acids. This CDR3 is CASSLDRDAQPQHF. The CDR3 nucleotides are TGTGCCAGCAGCTTGGACAGGGACGCTCAGCCCCAGCATTTT.

The chain carries TRBV5-5 and TRBJ2-7; maybe TRBD1 (6 bases). The CDR3 spans 13 residues. Germline values: CDR1 SGHKS, CDR2 YYEKEE (reference sequence). V was shortened by 3 bases and J by 4 bases, with 11 bases between the two germline ends. The CDR3 reads CASSSYQGYEQYF. CDR3 nucleotides: TGTGCCAGCAGCTCATACCAGGGGTACGAGCAGTACTTC.

The chain is built from TRBV2 and TRBJ2-7; D is perhaps TRBD2 (5 bases). Germline V CDR1 and CDR2: SNHLY, FYNNEI. The V and J ends lost 7 bases and 10 bases respectively, with 17 bases between them. This CDR3 spans 12 amino acids. The chain's CDR3 is CASTQQRAEQYF. The CDR3 DNA is TGTGCCAGCACCCAACAGAGAGCGGAACAGTACTTC. The entire variable domain, with the rest obtained from reference TRBV2 and TRBJ2-7, is as follows: EPEVTQTPSHQVTQMGQEVILRCVPISNHLYFYWYRQILGQKVEFLVSFYNNEISEKSEIFDDQFSVERPDGSNFTLKIRSTKLEDSAMYFCASTQQRAEQYFGPGTRLTVT.

The V gene is TRBV4-1, the J gene TRBJ1-5; no reliable D call. The V end lost 1 base, the J end lost 3 bases, and 4 bases lay between the germline ends. CDR3 length: 13 residues. CDR1 MGHRA and CDR2 YSYEKL come from the germline V gene. As DNA, the CDR3 is TGCGCCAGCAGCCAAGTAATCAATCAGCCCCAGCATTTT. This gives the protein CASSQVINQPQHF.

V gene TRBV29-1 combines with J gene TRBJ2-2; TRBD1 is a possible D gene (5 bases). V was clipped by 5 bases and J by 4 bases, with 14 bases between them. The germline CDR1 and CDR2 sequences are SQVTM and ANQGSEA. The CDR3 consists of 14 residues. CDR3 nucleotides: TGCAGCGTTTATGATGCAGGGCGCACCGGGGAGCTGTTTTTT. Translated: CSVYDAGRTGELFF.

The rearrangement links TRBV6-5 to TRBJ1-5; D may be TRBD1 (6 bases). This CDR3 is 14 amino acids long. With 3 bases removed from V and 5 bases from J, the gap between germline ends came to 11 bases. Germline V CDR1 and CDR2: MNHEY, SVGAGI. The CDR3 reads CASSYTGIHQPQHF. The CDR3 bases are TGTGCCAGCAGTTATACAGGGATTCATCAGCCCCAGCATTTT.

The V gene is TRBV7-8, the J gene TRBJ1-5; 9 bases agree with TRBD1. This CDR3 spans 15 amino acids. The ends lost 1 base at V and 2 bases at J; junction bases unmatched: 0. Germline V gives CDR1 SGHVS, CDR2 FQNEAQ. The CDR3 region is CASSLGTGGNQPQHF. The CDR3 DNA follows: TGTGCCAGCAGCTTAGGGACAGGGGGCAATCAGCCCCAGCATTTT.

The chain has TRBV7-8 and TRBJ2-7; TRBD2 matches at 7 bases. Germline V gives CDR1 SGHVS, CDR2 FQNEAQ. This CDR3 is built from 16 residues. J gave up 5 bases and V 5 bases, and 15 bases lay outside the gene matches. This CDR3 is CASSPRGGRGPHEQYF. Written as DNA, the CDR3 is TGTGCCAGCAGCCCCCGGGGCGGGAGAGGCCCCCACGAGCAGTACTTC.

This clone was detected only once. This chain links TRBV15 with TRBJ2-5, with TRBD1 matching over 8 bases. This CDR3 region has 15 residues. The trim removed 0 bases at V and 5 bases at J, leaving 5 bases unmatched. Germline loops: CDR1 LNHNV, CDR2 YYDKDF (reference sequence). The CDR3 nucleotides are TGTGCCACCAGCAGAGAGTCAGGGGGCTGGGAGACCCAGTACTTC. It encodes CATSRESGGWETQYF.

The gene calls are TRBV9 and TRBJ2-3; 7 nucleotides align to TRBD1. Per the germline V gene, CDR1 is SGDLS and CDR2 is YYNGEE. This CDR3 comprises 14 residues. The V and J ends lost 6 bases and 2 bases, in that order; junction bases with no gene match: 6. This CDR3 reads CASTRTGNTDTQYF. The CDR3 bases are TGTGCCAGCACCAGGACAGGAAACACAGATACGCAGTATTTT. Based on the CDR3 plus reference TRBV9 and TRBJ2-3, the full variable domain is DSGVTQTPKHLITATGQRVTLRCSPRSGDLSVYWYQQSLDQGLQFLIQYYNGEERAKGNILERFSAQQFPDLHSELNLSSLELGDSALYFCASTRTGNTDTQYFGPGTRLTVL.

The chain couples TRBV4-3 to TRBJ1-1; 8 bases map to TRBD1. Trimming removed 4 bases from V and 6 bases from J; junction bases left unmatched: 7. The CDR3 contains 14 residues. Looked up from germline, CDR1 is LGHNA and CDR2 is YSLEER. DNA for the CDR3: TGCGCCAGCAGCCCCGGAACAGGGGGAGCTGAAGCTTTCTTT. This encodes CASSPGTGGAEAFF.

CDR3: CASSWTGSRETQYF. CDR3 coding DNA: TGTGCCAGCAGCTGGACAGGTTCTAGGGAGACCCAGTACTTC. The J gene is TRBJ2-5, the V gene TRBV5-4; 7 bases fit TRBD1. Germline lookup yields CDR1 SGHNT and CDR2 YYREEE (reference sequence). V gave up 3 bases and J gave up 5 bases; unmatched junction bases: 7. The CDR3 is 14 residues long.

The chain recombines TRBV30 with TRBJ1-5; D uncertain. V was shortened by 5 bases and J by 1 base, with 9 bases between the two germline ends. The CDR3 contains 13 residues. Germline assignment: CDR1 GTSNPN and CDR2 SVGIG (reference sequence). The CDR3 region is CAWGTGSNQPQHF. CDR3 DNA sequence: TGTGCCTGGGGCACGGGGAGCAATCAGCCCCAGCATTTT.

The chain joins TRBV19 to TRBJ1-1; TRBD1 agrees at 9 bases. With V trimmed by 1 base and J by 5 bases, 5 bases remained unmatched. The CDR3 runs to 15 residues. CDR1 and CDR2 from the germline V gene are LNHDA and SQIVND (reference sequence). The CDR3 region is CASSIAQGAGTEAFF. CDR3 in DNA: TGTGCCAGTAGTATAGCACAGGGGGCAGGTACTGAAGCTTTCTTT.

The V gene is TRBV6-5, the J gene TRBJ2-7; 11 bases match TRBD2. CDR3 length equals 16 residues. Per germline, CDR1 MNHEY and CDR2 SVGAGI. V was pared by 4 bases and J by 2 bases, with 7 bases of the junction left unmatched. The CDR3 nucleotides are TGTGCCAGCAGTTTCGGACTAGCGGGTATAACCTACGAGCAGTACTTC. Translating it yields CASSFGLAGITYEQYF.

J is TRBJ2-1 and V is TRBV9; maybe TRBD2 (7 bases). Germline V lookup: CDR1 SGDLS, CDR2 YYNGEE. With 0 bases removed from V and 8 bases from J, the gap between germline ends came to 9 bases. The CDR3 runs to 13 residues. Written as DNA, the CDR3 is TGTGCCAGCAGCGTAGGGGGGGGCTATGAGCAGTTCTTC. Translation: CASSVGGGYEQFF.

The chain joins TRBV7-2 to TRBJ2-7; TRBD1 is a possible D gene (5 bases). Between the trimmed V and J ends, which lost 2 bases and 0 bases, there was a span of 17 bases. The CDR3 has 17 amino acids. The germline gives CDR1 SGHTA, CDR2 FQGNSA. CDR3 sequence: CASSLFIWRQSSYEQYF. CDR3 DNA sequence: TGTGCCAGCAGCTTATTCATTTGGCGACAGAGCTCCTACGAGCAGTACTTC.

The chain is built from TRBV25-1 and TRBJ1-1; D possibly corresponds to TRBD1 (6 bases). The CDR3 extends over 14 amino acids. Per germline, CDR1 MGHDK and CDR2 SYGVNS. Trimming took 3 bases from V and 6 from J, leaving 14 bases between them. DNA of the CDR3: TGTGCCAGCAGTGATCCTCAGGGGCGGGCTGAAGCTTTCTTT. Translation gives CASSDPQGRAEAFF.

This CDR3 reads CASSLGLNPNQPQHF. CDR3 bases: TGCGCCAGCAGCTTGGGACTGAACCCCAATCAGCCCCAGCATTTT. The chain recombines TRBV5-1 with TRBJ1-5; no clear D gene. Trimming left V 0 bases short and J 3 bases short, with 10 bases between. CDR3 length: 15 amino acids. In germline, CDR1 is SGHRS, CDR2 YFSETQ.

Here the CDR3 reads CASSGGLRLTSSEQFF. The CDR3, as DNA: TGTGCCAGCAGCGGTGGACTCAGGCTAACGTCGTCTGAGCAGTTCTTC. The gene calls are TRBV9 and TRBJ2-1; a possible D gene is TRBD2 (5 bases). Trimming stripped 3 bases from V and 9 bases from J, with 22 bases between. The germline CDR1 and CDR2 sequences are SGDLS and YYNGEE. This CDR3 has 16 amino acids.

The chain employs TRBV9 and TRBJ2-1; 12 bases map to TRBD2. CDR1 and CDR2 (germline): SGDLS, YYNGEE. V trimming: 1 base; J trimming: 7 bases; junction bases outside the gene matches: 6. The CDR3 totals 16 residues. Written as DNA, the CDR3 is TGTGCCAGCAGCGTATCTGGGACTAGCGGGTTGAATGAGCAGTTCTTC. Its protein is CASSVSGTSGLNEQFF. Together with reference TRBV9 and TRBJ2-1, the CDR3 gives the full variable domain: DSGVTQTPKHLITATGQRVTLRCSPRSGDLSVYWYQQSLDQGLQFLIQYYNGEERAKGNILERFSAQQFPDLHSELNLSSLELGDSALYFCASSVSGTSGLNEQFFGPGTRLTVL.

The chain has TRBV27 and TRBJ2-1, with 7 bases fitting TRBD2. Germline values: CDR1 MNHEY, CDR2 SMNVEV (reference sequence). CDR3 size: 15 residues. After removal of 2 bases from V and 3 bases from J, the junction contained 4 bases not matched to a gene. CDR3 sequence reads: CASSLPGTIYNEQFF. CDR3 DNA: TGTGCCAGCAGTTTACCCGGGACTATCTACAATGAGCAGTTCTTC.